The clone carrying this T cell receptor (beta chain) was detected ten times or more. A much larger clone is a single base away; this may be a read error. Investigators prepared the TCR beta libraries by applying iRepertoire HTBI primers and Arm-PCR of CDR3 regions. From the multiplex PCR reads, TCRdb called clonotypes with MiXCR, one entry per CDR3 protein. The sample lists around 240,000 distinct CDR3 sequences, around 18% occurring once. The source of the sample is a study of regulatory T cells in long-lasting Graves disease. Study background: Under 3 months of antithyroid drugs had been taken by newly diagnosed Graves' patients.

The CDR3 totals 12 residues. Per the germline V gene, CDR1 is SEHNR and CDR2 is FQNEAQ (reference sequence). With 5 bases removed from V and 4 bases from J, the gap between germline ends came to 9 bases. Time point here: newly diagnosed GD, antithyroid drugs for less than 3 months. Following extraction of RNA from PBMCs, that RNA was used to make the TCR library. Another study also made use of these data, one on T cells in Graves' hyperthyroidism and ophthalmopathy. As reported in that work: Patients with uncontrolled infections, other autoimmune diseases, pregnancy or lactation were excluded. The diagnoses drew upon clinical symptoms, serum thyroxine and TRAb, thyroid ultrasound and orbital computed tomography. TCR CDR3 regions were first amplified by RT-PCR with HTBI primers.

This TCR was recovered from a woman in her thirties with Graves disease. This chain links TRBV7-9 with TRBJ2-7; D is undetermined. The source material was peripheral blood mononuclear cells (PBMCs), sampled at new diagnosis, from a patient treated with antithyroid drugs. The CDR3 reads CASSPSRYEQYF. The DNA for the CDR3 is TGTGCCAGCAGCCCAAGCAGGTACGAGCAGTACTTC.